The following is a T cell receptor beta chain sequence with its context. TCRdb keeps only in-frame clones here, not all; method: immunoSEQ multiplex PCR. The repertoire includes 6,500 to 10,000 clones, 87% of them detected once, and almost 30% sits in the top ten. V shed 8 bases and J shed 1 base, with 11 bases lying between them. This CDR3 contains 13 residues. From germline, CDR1 is MNHEY and CDR2 SMNVEV (reference sequence). The sample originates from a study of OX40 agonist ivuxolimab in advanced cancers. Study overall: Of mixed ages from about 20 to 90 and averaging roughly 66 years, the group was roughly 83% male.

The chain joins TRBV27 to TRBJ1-1; D is unresolved. Sample: CD4+ or CD8+ T cells sorted from blood, taken in a trial of the OX40 agonist ivuxolimab. This clonotype originated in an adult with an advanced solid tumor such as melanoma, head and neck, liver or kidney cancer. CDR3 region: CASRIGWNTEAFF. The CDR3 nucleotides read TGTGCCAGCCGTATCGGGTGGAACACTGAAGCTTTCTTT.